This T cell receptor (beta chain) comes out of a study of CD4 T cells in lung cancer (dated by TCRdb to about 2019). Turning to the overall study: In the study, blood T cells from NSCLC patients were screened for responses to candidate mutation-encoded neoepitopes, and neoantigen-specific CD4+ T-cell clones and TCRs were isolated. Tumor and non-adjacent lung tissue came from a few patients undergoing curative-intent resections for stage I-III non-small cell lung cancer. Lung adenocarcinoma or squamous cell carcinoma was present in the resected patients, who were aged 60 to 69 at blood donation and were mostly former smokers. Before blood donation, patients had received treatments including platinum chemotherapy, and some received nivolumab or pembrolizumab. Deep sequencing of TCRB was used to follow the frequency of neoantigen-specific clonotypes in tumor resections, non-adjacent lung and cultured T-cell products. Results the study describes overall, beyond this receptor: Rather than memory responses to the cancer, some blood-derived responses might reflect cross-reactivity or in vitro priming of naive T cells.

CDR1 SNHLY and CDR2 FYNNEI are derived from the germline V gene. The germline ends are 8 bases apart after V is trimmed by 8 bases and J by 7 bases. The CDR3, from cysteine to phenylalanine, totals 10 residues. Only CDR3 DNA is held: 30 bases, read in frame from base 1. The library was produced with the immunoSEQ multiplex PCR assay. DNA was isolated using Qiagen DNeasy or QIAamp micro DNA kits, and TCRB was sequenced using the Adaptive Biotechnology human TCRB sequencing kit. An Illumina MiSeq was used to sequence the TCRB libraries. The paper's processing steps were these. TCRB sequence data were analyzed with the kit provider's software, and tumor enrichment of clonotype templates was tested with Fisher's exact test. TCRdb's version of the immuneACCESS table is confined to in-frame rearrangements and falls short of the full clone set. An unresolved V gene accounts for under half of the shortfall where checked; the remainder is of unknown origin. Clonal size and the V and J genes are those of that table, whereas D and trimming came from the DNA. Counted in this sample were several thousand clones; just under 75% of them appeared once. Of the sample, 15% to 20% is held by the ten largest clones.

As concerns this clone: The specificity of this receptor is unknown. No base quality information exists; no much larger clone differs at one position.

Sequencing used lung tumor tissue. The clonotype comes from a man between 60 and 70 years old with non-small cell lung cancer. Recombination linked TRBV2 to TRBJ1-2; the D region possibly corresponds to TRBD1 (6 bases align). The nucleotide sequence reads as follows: TGTGCCAGCTACAGGGTTGGCTACACCTTC. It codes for CASYRVGYTF.